This TCR beta chain was captured by sequencing in a study of CD8+ T cells in alopecia areata. In this sample, this clone turned up many times. These gene names are mouse names. Distinct nucleotide sequences in the sample also encode this CDR3. Cutaneous lymph node cells were pooled, and they were sorted using CD4, CD8alpha, NKG2D, NKG2ACE and other markers. cDNA serving as the sequencing template came from extracted, reverse transcribed RNA. The protocol was immunoSEQ multiplex PCR, while the TCRdb copy is restricted to in-frame clones and leaves out a portion. This table holds approximately 300,000 clones with no singletons; the top ten claim more than 1%. The material sequenced was CD4+ T cells sorted from a lymph node. This clonotype was obtained from a C3H/HeJ mouse with alopecia areata. The strain's MHC type: H2-k.

The CDR3 is CTCSAETTSQNTLYF. The sequenced CDR3 bases are TGCACCTGCAGTGCAGAGACAACTAGTCAAAAC. The gene calls are TRBV1 and TRBJ2-4; D gene ambiguous. Read sequence stops 4 residues before the CDR3 end, and the germline J gene provides the missing end. Germline values: CDR1 NSQYPW, CDR2 LRSPGD (reference sequence). Trimming removed 0 bases at V and 0 bases at J, with 7 bases between. The CDR3 loop spans 15 amino acids.